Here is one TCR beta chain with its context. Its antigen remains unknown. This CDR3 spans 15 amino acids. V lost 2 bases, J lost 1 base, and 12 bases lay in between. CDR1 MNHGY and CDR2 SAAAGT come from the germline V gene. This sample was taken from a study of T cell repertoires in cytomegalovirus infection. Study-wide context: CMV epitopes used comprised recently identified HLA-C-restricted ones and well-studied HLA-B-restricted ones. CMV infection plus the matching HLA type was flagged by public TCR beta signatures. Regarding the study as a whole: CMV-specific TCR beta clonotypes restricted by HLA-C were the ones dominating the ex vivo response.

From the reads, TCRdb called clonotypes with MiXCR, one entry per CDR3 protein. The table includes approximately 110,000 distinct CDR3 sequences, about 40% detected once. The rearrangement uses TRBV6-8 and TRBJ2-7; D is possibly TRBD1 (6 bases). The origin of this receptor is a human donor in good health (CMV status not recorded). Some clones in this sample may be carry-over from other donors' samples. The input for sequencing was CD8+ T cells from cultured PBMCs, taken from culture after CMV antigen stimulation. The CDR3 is CASSYLPGESYEQYF. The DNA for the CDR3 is TGTGCCAGCAGTTACCTCCCAGGGGAATCCTACGAGCAGTACTTC.